The 14 T cell receptor beta chains below come from one sample, sequenced in a study of cytomegalovirus exposure and HLA in healthy donors. Vbeta (60) and Jbeta (13) primers were used in the PCR. Data came from immunoSEQ multiplex PCR; TCRdb stores just in-frame clones and leaves some out. This repertoire shows roughly 180,000 clones, about 77% found once; its top ten account for about 1.3%. Sequenced sample: PBMCs. These receptor sequences come from a man aged 25-45 years in good health and CMV-seronegative.

The V call is TRBV2, the J call TRBJ2-2; D is unresolved. The CDR3 is made up of 13 amino acids. CDR1 is SNHLY, CDR2 FYNNEI, per germline. V was clipped by 1 base and J by 5 bases, with 5 bases between them. The CDR3 loop is CASSEVSTGELFF. The DNA of the CDR3 is TGTGCCAGCAGTGAAGTTTCTACCGGGGAGCTGTTTTTT.

This clone appeared once. The chain recombines TRBV15 with TRBJ2-5, with 7 bases identical to TRBD2. The CDR3 covers 16 residues. Germline lookup yields CDR1 LNHNV and CDR2 YYDKDF (reference sequence). Germline trimming cut 4 bases from V and 4 bases from J; bases unmatched to any gene: 12. The CDR3 protein is CATSTSSGHRGETQYF. CDR3 sequence (DNA): TGTGCCACCAGCACTTCTAGCGGCCACCGGGGAGAGACCCAGTACTTC.

This clone is a singleton in its sample. A junction end diverges from the germline sequence, so it may reflect a read error. The chain has TRBV7-9 and TRBJ1-5, with D possibly matching TRBD1 (5 bases). This CDR3 has 11 residues. Germline-derived CDR1 and CDR2 are SEHNR and FQNEAQ (reference sequence). CDR3 sequence reads: CASSYKGVINF. In DNA, the CDR3 is TGTGCCAGCAGCTACAAAGGGGTCATCAATTTT.

The chain recombines TRBV6-5 with TRBJ2-7, with 7 bases matching TRBD1. Germline V CDR1 and CDR2: MNHEY, SVGAGI. Germline trimming cut 10 bases from V and 4 bases from J; bases unmatched to any gene: 13. CDR3 length: 14 amino acids. CDR3: CATRDRAILYEQYF. The CDR3 nucleotides are TGTGCCACCCGAGACAGGGCGATCCTGTACGAGCAGTACTTC.

There are a few counts of this clone. The rearrangement links TRBV9 to TRBJ2-1; the D gene is possibly TRBD2 (6 bases). Germline lookup yields CDR1 SGDLS and CDR2 YYNGEE. Trimming pared 3 bases from V and 3 bases from J, leaving 16 bases between. The CDR3 is made up of 16 amino acids. The CDR3 here is CASSETIADIYNEQFF. CDR3 in DNA: TGTGCCAGCAGCGAGACCATAGCGGACATCTACAATGAGCAGTTCTTC.

This clone was counted a few times. This chain uses TRBV2 with TRBJ1-5, with 8 nucleotides matching TRBD1. The germline CDR1 and CDR2 sequences are SNHLY and FYNNEI. Trimming took 6 bases from V and 6 from J; bases not matched to a gene: 10. The CDR3 extends over 15 amino acids. Written as DNA, the CDR3 is TGTGCCAGCAGGGAGGACAGGGCGCCCGGTCAGCCCCAGCATTTT. Protein sequence: CASREDRAPGQPQHF. Full variable domain (outside the CDR3, taken from reference TRBV2 and TRBJ1-5): EPEVTQTPSHQVTQMGQEVILRCVPISNHLYFYWYRQILGQKVEFLVSFYNNEISEKSEIFDDQFSVERPDGSNFTLKIRSTKLEDSAMYFCASREDRAPGQPQHFGDGTRLSIL.

The chain recombines TRBV7-2 with TRBJ2-7, with 8 nucleotides matching TRBD1. With 3 bases clipped from V and 2 bases from J, the junction kept 6 bases outside the gene matches. The germline gives CDR1 SGHTA, CDR2 FQGNSA. The CDR3 extends over 15 amino acids. The CDR3 reads CASSLLTQGAYEQYF. The CDR3 bases are TGTGCCAGCAGCTTGCTGACACAGGGGGCCTACGAGCAGTACTTC.

The rearrangement links TRBV27 to TRBJ1-5; possibly TRBD1 for D (6 bases). V shed 5 bases and J shed 0 bases, with 11 bases lying between them. There are 15 residues in the CDR3. In germline, CDR1 is MNHEY, CDR2 SMNVEV (reference sequence). The CDR3 spells CASSLTGNSNQPQHF. The CDR3 nucleotides read TGTGCCAGCAGTCTGACAGGTAATAGCAATCAGCCCCAGCATTTT.

This clone showed up just a few times. The V gene is TRBV9, the J gene TRBJ1-2; the D gene is possibly TRBD1 (5 bases). Trimming shortened V by 4 bases and J by 3 bases, and 16 bases separated the two germline ends. This CDR3 contains 15 residues. CDR1 is SGDLS, CDR2 YYNGEE, per germline. The CDR3 reads CASSPTGTAHYGYTF. The CDR3 DNA is TGTGCCAGCAGCCCCACCGGGACTGCCCACTATGGCTACACCTTC.

This rearrangement joins TRBV28 to TRBJ2-6, with TRBD2 matching 8 bases. With 5 bases clipped from V and 1 base from J, the junction kept 1 base outside the gene matches. CDR3 length: 15 residues. Germline V lookup: CDR1 MDHEN, CDR2 SYDVKM. The CDR3 sequence is CASSPGGSGANVLTF. Here the CDR3 DNA reads TGTGCCAGCAGTCCGGGGGGGTCTGGGGCCAACGTCCTGACTTTC. Combining the CDR3 with reference TRBV28 and TRBJ2-6 gives the whole variable domain DVKVTQSSRYLVKRTGEKVFLECVQDMDHENMFWYRQDPGLGLRLIYFSYDVKMKEKGDIPEGYSVSREKKERFSLILESASTNQTSMYLCASSPGGSGANVLTFGAGSRLTVL.

The chain links TRBV19 to TRBJ2-1; D remains unclear. Germline assignment: CDR1 LNHDA and CDR2 SQIVND (reference sequence). V lost 1 base to trimming and J lost 5 bases, with 15 bases between them. The CDR3 length is 16 residues. In DNA form, the CDR3 reads TGTGCCAGTAGTATAGTGCGGCTAGGCCCGCACAATGAGCAGTTCTTC. It specifies CASSIVRLGPHNEQFF.

J is TRBJ2-7 and V is TRBV30; 8 bases map to TRBD1. The CDR3 is 11 amino acids. The V gene's germline CDR1 is GTSNPN and CDR2 SVGIG (reference sequence). The ends lost 2 bases at V and 7 bases at J; junction bases unmatched: 1. CDR3 sequence (DNA): TGTGCCTGGAGTCGGGACAGGGAGCAGTACTTC. It specifies CAWSRDREQYF.

In its sample, this clone was seen once. V and J are TRBV4-1 and TRBJ2-1; 7 nucleotides line up with TRBD1. Germline CDR1 is MGHRA and CDR2 is YSYEKL. The CDR3 length is 13 residues. V was clipped by 1 base and J by 6 bases; unmatched bases: 0. The CDR3 reads CASSQGQGNEQFF. For the CDR3, the DNA is TGCGCCAGCAGCCAAGGACAGGGCAATGAGCAGTTCTTC.

The chain couples TRBV29-1 to TRBJ2-1; D not resolved. CDR1 is SQVTM and CDR2 is ANQGSEA in the germline V gene. The V end lost 2 bases, the J end lost 2 bases, and 7 bases lay between the germline ends. The CDR3 contains 13 residues. In DNA form, the CDR3 reads TGCAGCGTTGAAACCCAGGCCTACAATGAGCAGTTCTTC. Encoded protein: CSVETQAYNEQFF.